Shown below are 25 T cell receptor beta chains from a single sample sequenced in a study of Graves' ophthalmopathy and Graves' hyperthyroidism. For repertoire sequencing, the TCR beta CDR3 regions were amplified from RNA transcripts. First-round RT-PCR employed HTBI primers, with a second-round multiplex PCR after it. TCRdb re-derived calls from the multiplex PCR reads in MiXCR, one entry per CDR3 protein. This sample has hundreds of thousands of distinct CDR3 sequences, with around 40% found just once. The sequenced material came from peripheral blood. The source is an adult man with Graves' ophthalmopathy.

This chain connects TRBV12-3 or TRBV12-4 to TRBJ1-2; 8 bases align to TRBD1. V was clipped by 7 bases and J by 0 bases; unmatched bases: 7. This CDR3 has 15 residues. CDR3 residues: CASTQYRGTNYGYTF. The CDR3 region has the DNA TGTGCCAGCACCCAATACAGGGGGACTAACTATGGCTACACCTTC.

This clonotype was seen ten or more times. The chain uses TRBV6-6 and TRBJ1-6; D ambiguous. V was clipped by 2 bases and J by 7 bases, with 9 bases between them. The length of the CDR3 is 14 residues. Germline-derived CDR1 and CDR2 are MNHNY and SVGAGI (reference sequence). The CDR3 is CASSYRSGNSPLHF. The CDR3 DNA sequence: TGTGCCAGCAGTTACCGGTCGGGGAATTCACCCCTCCACTTT.

This clonotype has a handful of counts. This sequence joins TRBV19 and TRBJ1-5; D gene unclear. V lost 9 bases and J lost 0, with 21 bases in between. The CDR3 is made up of 17 amino acids. Looked up from germline, CDR1 is LNHDA and CDR2 is SQIVND (reference sequence). CDR3 nucleotide sequence: TGTGCCAGCAGTCGTTCCACGACACCTACTAGCAATCAGCCCCAGCATTTT. It encodes CASSRSTTPTSNQPQHF.

This clonotype was found a few times. This rearrangement joins TRBV6-5 to TRBJ2-7; 7 bases agree with TRBD1. The CDR3 is made up of 15 amino acids. J was trimmed by 2 bases and V by 5 bases; bases with no gene match: 9. Germline V gene data show CDR1 as MNHEY and CDR2 as SVGAGI. CDR3 amino acids: CASSPRQGNTYEQYF. CDR3 DNA sequence: TGTGCCAGCAGTCCTCGACAGGGTAACACCTACGAGCAGTACTTC.

There are many counts of this clonotype. V usage is TRBV7-9 and J usage is TRBJ1-2, with D maybe TRBD1 (5 bases). This CDR3 has 14 residues. CDR1 and CDR2 from the germline V gene are SEHNR and FQNEAQ (reference sequence). V dropped 7 bases and J dropped 0 bases, with 12 bases sitting between them. In nucleotides, the CDR3 is TGTGCCAGCACCACCGGGGCCCCTAACTATGGCTACACCTTC. It translates to CASTTGAPNYGYTF.

V is TRBV5-1 and J is TRBJ2-7; D uncertain. Germline-derived CDR1 and CDR2 are SGHRS and YFSETQ. V was clipped by 4 bases and J by 5 bases, with 13 bases between them. The CDR3 runs 13 residues. The CDR3 DNA sequence: TGCGCCAGCAGCACGTCTACTCTGGACGAGCAGTACTTC. Translation: CASSTSTLDEQYF.

For this clonotype: This may come from a read error, since a much larger clone is one base off. This sequence joins TRBV5-1 and TRBJ1-1, with 7 bases matching TRBD1. The germline CDR1 and CDR2 sequences are SGHRS and YFSETQ. The CDR3 covers 15 residues. V gave up 5 bases and J gave up 1 base; unmatched junction bases: 8. The CDR3 is CASRLDRVANTEAFF. Written as DNA, the CDR3 is TGCGCCAGCAGGCTCGACAGGGTGGCGAACACTGAAGCTTTCTTT.

Of note for this clonotype: This CDR3 is missing its conserved last phenylalanine or tryptophan, likely due to a read error. Because the CDR3's place on the DNA is in doubt, the DNA is left out and the CDR3 is given as listed by TCRdb. This chain joins TRBV10-3 and TRBJ2-6; the table's D call, TRBD1, was not checked against the DNA. The germline V gene encodes CDR1 ENHRY and CDR2 SYGVKD. The CDR3 sequence runs 9 residues, both termini included. The chain's CDR3 is CAISRSRDR.

In the case of this clonotype: This may arise from a read error, as a much more abundant clone is one base away. The chain recombines TRBV7-6 with TRBJ2-7, with TRBD1 matching 9 bases. Germline V lookup: CDR1 SGHVS, CDR2 FNYEAQ. After removal of 7 bases from V and 3 bases from J, the junction contained 7 bases not matched to a gene. The CDR3 has 14 amino acids. The CDR3 sequence is CASTTGTGNYEQYF. The CDR3 DNA reads TGTGCCAGCACCACCGGGACAGGGAACTACGAGCAGTACTTC.

This clonotype was observed at least ten times. The rearrangement joins TRBV15 to TRBJ1-6; TRBD1 aligns across 7 bases. With V trimmed by 0 bases and J by 8 bases, 4 bases remained unmatched. This CDR3 comprises 15 residues. Germline V gives CDR1 LNHNV, CDR2 YYDKDF (reference sequence). CDR3 residues: CATSRDLGTDSPLHF. CDR3 nucleotides: TGTGCCACCAGCAGAGACTTGGGGACAGATTCACCCCTCCACTTT.

A word on this clonotype: The junction shows a germline mismatch at one end, possibly a read error. The CDR3 sequence is CASSHGAGLNEKLFF. The CDR3 DNA reads as TGCGCCAGCAGCCACGGGGCAGGGTTGAATGAAAAACTGTTTTTT. The rearrangement joins TRBV7-9 to TRBJ1-4, with a tentative D call TRBD1 (5 bases). This CDR3 region has 15 residues. Germline V CDR1 and CDR2: SEHNR, FQNEAQ (reference sequence). The variable domain in full, with the rest retrieved from reference TRBV7-9 and TRBJ1-4, is DTGVSQNPRHKITKRGQNVTFRCDPISEHNRLYWYRQTLGQGPEFLTYFQNEAQLEKSRLLSDRFSAERPKGSFSTLEIQRTEQGDSAMYLCASSHGAGLNEKLFFGSGTQLSVL.

This clonotype came up a few times. The rearrangement uses TRBV15 and TRBJ1-1; no definite D call. This CDR3 contains 13 residues. The V gene's germline CDR1 is LNHNV and CDR2 YYDKDF (reference sequence). Trimming left V 10 bases short and J 6 bases short, with 18 bases between. The CDR3 bases are TGTGCCAGCAGTCTTAGACCTACGCCTGAAGCTTTCTTT. Protein sequence: CASSLRPTPEAFF.

J is TRBJ2-6 and V is TRBV29-1; D is ambiguous. Germline values: CDR1 SQVTM, CDR2 ANQGSEA. The ends were cut back, 8 bases at V and 2 bases at J, with 4 bases in the middle. This CDR3 region has 11 residues. CDR3 in DNA: TGCAGCTTGGCTGGGGCCAACGTCCTGACTTTC. This codes for CSLAGANVLTF.

This clonotype was seen only once. The chain links TRBV2 to TRBJ1-2; 8 bases line up with TRBD1. The CDR3 spans 15 residues. V lost 0 bases, J lost 6 bases, and 6 bases stayed unmatched. Germline V gene data show CDR1 as SNHLY and CDR2 as FYNNEI. Here the CDR3 DNA reads TGTGCCAGCAGTGAAGCCCTGGACAGGGAAGATGGCTACACCTTC. This translates into CASSEALDREDGYTF.

V usage is TRBV5-4 and J usage is TRBJ2-2; 10 bases fit TRBD2. This CDR3 contains 16 residues. Germline lookup yields CDR1 SGHNT and CDR2 YYREEE (reference sequence). V lost 4 bases, J lost 4 bases, and 7 bases stayed unmatched. The CDR3 region has the DNA TGTGCCAGCAGCCAGGGGGCTAGCGGGGGCACCGGGGAGCTGTTTTTT. This sequence encodes CASSQGASGGTGELFF.

This clonotype was counted between two and nine times. This chain connects TRBV9 to TRBJ2-7; 8 bases map to TRBD2. CDR3 size: 18 residues. The germline CDR1 and CDR2 sequences are SGDLS and YYNGEE. Trimming cost V 0 bases and J 6 bases; bases outside gene matches: 17. CDR3 protein: CASSVGGGAGDALREQYF. CDR3 DNA sequence: TGTGCCAGCAGCGTAGGCGGGGGAGCGGGAGATGCCCTACGCGAGCAGTACTTC. Full variable domain (rest looked up from reference TRBV9 and TRBJ2-7): DSGVTQTPKHLITATGQRVTLRCSPRSGDLSVYWYQQSLDQGLQFLIQYYNGEERAKGNILERFSAQQFPDLHSELNLSSLELGDSALYFCASSVGGGAGDALREQYFGPGTRLTVT.

The table lists this clonotype with many counts. The chain employs TRBV20-1 and TRBJ2-5; TRBD2 matches 8 bases. With 4 bases clipped from V and 5 bases from J, the junction kept 3 bases outside the gene matches. The germline gives CDR1 DFQATT, CDR2 SNEGSKA (reference sequence). This CDR3 is built from 12 residues. For the CDR3, the DNA is TGCAGTGCTACGGGGGGGGCGGAGACCCAGTACTTC. It yields the protein CSATGGAETQYF.

This clonotype was detected a few times. The chain combines TRBV20-1 with TRBJ1-5, with 10 nucleotides matching TRBD1. Germline-derived CDR1 and CDR2 are DFQATT and SNEGSKA (reference sequence). The CDR3 loop spans 15 amino acids. V lost 1 base, J lost 9 bases, and 9 bases stayed unmatched. The chain's CDR3 is CSARGRQGAVGPQHF. The CDR3, as DNA: TGCAGTGCTAGAGGGAGACAGGGGGCCGTAGGGCCCCAGCATTTT.

This clonotype has at least ten counts. V usage is TRBV29-1 and J usage is TRBJ1-2; D not resolved. The CDR3 is 12 amino acids. Trimming pared 6 bases from V and 4 bases from J, leaving 12 bases between. CDR1 is SQVTM, CDR2 ANQGSEA, per germline. The CDR3 here is CSVPDRPYGYTF. CDR3 nucleotides: TGCAGCGTCCCGGACCGACCCTATGGCTACACCTTC.

The rearrangement uses TRBV4-2 and TRBJ1-1; maybe TRBD1 (5 bases). The CDR3 is 15 amino acids. V lost 2 bases, J lost 1 base, and 11 bases lay in between. Germline lookup yields CDR1 LGHNA and CDR2 YNFKEQ. CDR3 coding DNA: TGTGCCAGCAGCCAACAGGGCGCGGGGAACACTGAAGCTTTCTTT. As protein: CASSQQGAGNTEAFF.

The chain recombines TRBV20-1 with TRBJ2-2, with D possibly being TRBD1 (7 bases). The CDR3 is made up of 17 amino acids. V lost 0 bases and J lost 0, with 14 bases in between. Germline CDR1 reads DFQATT; CDR2 reads SNEGSKA (reference sequence). In DNA, the CDR3 is TGCAGTGCTAGAGATCGCCTCAGGGGGGCGAACACCGGGGAGCTGTTTTTT. It codes for CSARDRLRGANTGELFF.

At least ten counts were recorded for this clonotype. V gene TRBV29-1 combines with J gene TRBJ2-6; 10 nucleotides align to TRBD1. Germline V gene sequence: CDR1 SQVTM, CDR2 ANQGSEA. The CDR3 covers 16 residues. V shed 7 bases, J shed 3 bases, and the junction held 9 bases outside the gene matches. The CDR3 protein is CSASGTGVSGANVLTF. The CDR3 DNA sequence: TGCAGCGCCTCCGGGACAGGGGTGAGTGGGGCCAACGTCCTGACTTTC.

This clonotype showed up many times. The chain employs TRBV29-1 and TRBJ1-2, with D perhaps TRBD1 (5 bases). This CDR3 comprises 12 residues. V was clipped by 3 bases and J by 4 bases, with 9 bases between them. Germline V gene sequence: CDR1 SQVTM, CDR2 ANQGSEA. CDR3 residues: CSVEGRAYGYTF. The DNA for the CDR3 is TGCAGCGTTGAGGGCAGGGCCTATGGCTACACCTTC.

The rearrangement uses TRBV19 and TRBJ1-2; D is perhaps TRBD1 (6 bases). V was shortened by 9 bases and J by 4 bases, with 21 bases between the two germline ends. This CDR3 has 15 amino acids. Germline V gives CDR1 LNHDA, CDR2 SQIVND (reference sequence). The chain's CDR3 is CASSPEQGDTYGYTF. For the CDR3, the DNA is TGTGCCAGCTCACCGGAACAGGGTGACACCTATGGCTACACCTTC.

V is TRBV5-5 and J is TRBJ2-5; 12 bases are a match to TRBD2. Germline CDR1 and CDR2: SGHKS and YYEKEE (reference sequence). The CDR3 is made up of 16 amino acids. The V segment lost 2 bases and the J segment 3 bases; nucleotides outside the gene matches: 5. For the CDR3, the DNA is TGTGCCAGCAGCTTTGGACTAGCGGGATCAGAAGAGACCCAGTACTTC. Its translation: CASSFGLAGSEETQYF.